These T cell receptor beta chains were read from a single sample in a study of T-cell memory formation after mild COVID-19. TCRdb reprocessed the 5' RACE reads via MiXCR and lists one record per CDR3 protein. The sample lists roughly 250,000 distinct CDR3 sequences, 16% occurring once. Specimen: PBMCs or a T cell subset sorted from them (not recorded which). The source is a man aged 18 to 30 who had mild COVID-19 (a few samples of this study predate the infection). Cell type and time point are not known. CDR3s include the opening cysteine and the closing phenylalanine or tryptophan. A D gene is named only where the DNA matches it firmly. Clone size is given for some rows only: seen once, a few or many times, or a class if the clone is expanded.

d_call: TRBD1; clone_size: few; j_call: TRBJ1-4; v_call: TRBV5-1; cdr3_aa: CASSLGTGGLANEKLFF; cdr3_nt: TGCGCCAGCAGCTTGGGGACAGGGGGGTTGGCTAATGAAAAACTGTTTTTT
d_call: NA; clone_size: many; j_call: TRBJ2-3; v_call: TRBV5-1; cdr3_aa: CASSPRPGGGERTDTQYF; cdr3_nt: TGCGCCAGCAGCCCACGCCCGGGTGGGGGCGAAAGGACAGATACGCAGTATTTT
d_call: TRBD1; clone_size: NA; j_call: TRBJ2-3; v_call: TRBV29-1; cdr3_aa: CSAGTGAQDTQYF; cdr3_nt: TGCAGCGCTGGGACAGGGGCACAAGATACGCAGTATTTT
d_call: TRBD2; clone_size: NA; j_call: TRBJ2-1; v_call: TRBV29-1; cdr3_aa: CSVAKTSTEQFF; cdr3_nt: TGCAGCGTAGCAAAGACTAGCACTGAGCAGTTCTTC
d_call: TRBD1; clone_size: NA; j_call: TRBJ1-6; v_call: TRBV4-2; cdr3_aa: CASSLTGGNSPLHF; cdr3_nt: TGTGCCAGCAGCCTAACAGGGGGGAATTCACCCCTCCACTTT
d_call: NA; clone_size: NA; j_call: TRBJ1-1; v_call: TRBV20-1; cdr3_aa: CSAGARNTEAFF; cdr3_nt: TGCAGTGCTGGAGCCCGTAACACTGAAGCTTTCTTT
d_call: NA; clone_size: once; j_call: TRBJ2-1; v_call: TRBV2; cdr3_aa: CASQGTSYNEQFF; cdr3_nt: TGTGCCAGCCAGGGAACGTCCTACAATGAGCAGTTCTTC
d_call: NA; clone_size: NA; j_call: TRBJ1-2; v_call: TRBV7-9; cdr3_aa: CASSLTGSYYGYTF; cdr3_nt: TGTGCCAGCAGCTTAACAGGGTCATACTATGGCTACACCTTC
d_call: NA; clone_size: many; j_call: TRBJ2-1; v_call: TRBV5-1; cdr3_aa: CASSLTGANEQFF; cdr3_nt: TGCGCCAGCAGCTTGACGGGGGCTAATGAGCAGTTCTTC
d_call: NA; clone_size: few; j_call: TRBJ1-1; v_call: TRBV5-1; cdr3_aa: CASSLGWSWPPEAFF; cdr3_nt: TGCGCCAGCAGCTTGGGGTGGAGTTGGCCGCCTGAAGCTTTCTTT
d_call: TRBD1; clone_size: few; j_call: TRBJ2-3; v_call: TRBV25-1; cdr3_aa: CASTGRGRADTQYF; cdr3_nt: TGTGCCAGCACGGGCAGGGGGCGAGCAGATACGCAGTATTTT
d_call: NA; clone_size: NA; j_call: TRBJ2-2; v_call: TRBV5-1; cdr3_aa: CASTEAANTGELFF; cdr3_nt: TGCGCCAGTACTGAGGCAGCGAACACCGGGGAGCTGTTTTTT
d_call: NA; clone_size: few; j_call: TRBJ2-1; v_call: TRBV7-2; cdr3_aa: CASTPGGLTYNEQFF; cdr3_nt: TGTGCCAGCACCCCTGGGGGTCTTACCTACAATGAGCAGTTCTTC
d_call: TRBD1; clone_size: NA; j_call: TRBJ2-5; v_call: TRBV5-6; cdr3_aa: CASSWGPGTGRPETQYF; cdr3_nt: TGTGCCAGCAGCTGGGGGCCCGGGACAGGGCGTCCAGAGACCCAGTACTTC
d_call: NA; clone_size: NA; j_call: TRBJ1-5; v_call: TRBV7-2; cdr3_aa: CASSLNSGGVDQPQHF; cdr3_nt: TGTGCCAGCAGCTTAAACTCGGGAGGGGTGGATCAGCCCCAGCATTTT
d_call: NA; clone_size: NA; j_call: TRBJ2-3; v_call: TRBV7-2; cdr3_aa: CASSPTDPADTQYF; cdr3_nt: TGTGCCAGCAGCCCTACCGACCCCGCAGATACGCAGTATTTT
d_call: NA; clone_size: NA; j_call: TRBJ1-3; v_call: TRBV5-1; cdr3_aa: CASSLNGDISSGNTIYF; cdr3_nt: TGCGCCAGCAGCTTGAACGGGGACATTAGTTCTGGAAACACCATATATTTT
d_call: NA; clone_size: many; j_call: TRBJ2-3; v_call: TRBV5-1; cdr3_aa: CASTRDEGTDTQYF; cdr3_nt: TGCGCCAGCACCCGGGACGAGGGCACAGATACGCAGTATTTT
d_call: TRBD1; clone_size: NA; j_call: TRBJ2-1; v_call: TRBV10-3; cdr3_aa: CAGRDREDNEQFF; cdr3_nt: TGTGCCGGCAGGGACAGGGAGGACAATGAGCAGTTCTTC
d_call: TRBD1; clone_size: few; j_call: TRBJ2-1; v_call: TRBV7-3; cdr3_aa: CASSLRGQGTHNEQFF; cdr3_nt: TGTGCCAGCAGCTTAAGGGGACAGGGGACTCACAATGAGCAGTTCTTC
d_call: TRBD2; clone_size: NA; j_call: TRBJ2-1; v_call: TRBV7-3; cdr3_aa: CASSSTSGYNEQFF; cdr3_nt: TGTGCCAGCAGCTCGACTAGCGGGTACAATGAGCAGTTCTTC
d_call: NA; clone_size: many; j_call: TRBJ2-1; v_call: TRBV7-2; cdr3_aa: CASSWGGVQSSYNEQFF; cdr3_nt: TGTGCCAGCAGCTGGGGAGGTGTCCAAAGCTCCTACAATGAGCAGTTCTTC
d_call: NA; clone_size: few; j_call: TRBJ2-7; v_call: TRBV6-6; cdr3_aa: CATKPAGGQKYEQYF; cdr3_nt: TGTGCCACCAAACCGGCCGGGGGGCAGAAATACGAGCAGTACTTC
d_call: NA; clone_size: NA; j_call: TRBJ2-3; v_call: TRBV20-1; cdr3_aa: CSARLGLRTDTQYF; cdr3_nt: TGCAGTGCTAGATTAGGACTACGCACAGATACGCAGTATTTT
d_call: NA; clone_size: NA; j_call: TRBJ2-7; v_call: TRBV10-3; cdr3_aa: CAISREIYEQYF; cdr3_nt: TGTGCCATCAGCAGGGAAATCTACGAGCAGTACTTC
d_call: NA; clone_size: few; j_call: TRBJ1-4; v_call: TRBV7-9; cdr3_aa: CASSLQAISSELFF; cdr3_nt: TGTGCCAGCAGTCTACAGGCTATCTCCTCCGAACTGTTTTTT
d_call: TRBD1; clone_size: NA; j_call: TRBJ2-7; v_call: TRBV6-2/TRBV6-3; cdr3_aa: CASSSPGTGYYEQYF; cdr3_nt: TGTGCCAGCAGTAGCCCCGGGACAGGGTACTACGAGCAGTACTTC
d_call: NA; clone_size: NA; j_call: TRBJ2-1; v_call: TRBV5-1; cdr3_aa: CASSKGPSVGNEQFF; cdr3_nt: TGCGCCAGCAGCAAGGGACCCTCTGTGGGTAATGAGCAGTTCTTC
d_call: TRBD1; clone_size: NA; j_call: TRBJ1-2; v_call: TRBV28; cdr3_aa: CASSWDRGRVYGYTF; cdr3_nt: TGTGCCAGCAGTTGGGACAGGGGGCGCGTCTATGGCTACACCTTC
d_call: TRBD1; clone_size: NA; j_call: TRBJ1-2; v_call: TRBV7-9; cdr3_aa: CASSLRTGSDFNYGYTF; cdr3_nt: TGTGCCAGCAGCCTCCGGACAGGGTCGGACTTCAACTATGGCTACACCTTC
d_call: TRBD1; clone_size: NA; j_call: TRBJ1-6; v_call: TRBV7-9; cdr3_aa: CASSRGDRHANNSPLHF; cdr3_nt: TGTGCCAGCAGCCGAGGGGACAGGCATGCGAATAATTCACCCCTCCACTTT
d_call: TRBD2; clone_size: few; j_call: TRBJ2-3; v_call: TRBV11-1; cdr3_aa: CASMPPAGGADTQYF; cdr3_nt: TGTGCCAGCATGCCACCAGCGGGGGGCGCAGATACGCAGTATTTT
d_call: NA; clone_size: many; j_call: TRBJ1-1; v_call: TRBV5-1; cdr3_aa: CASSLGRDAEAFF; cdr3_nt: TGCGCCAGCAGCTTGGGCAGGGATGCTGAAGCTTTCTTT
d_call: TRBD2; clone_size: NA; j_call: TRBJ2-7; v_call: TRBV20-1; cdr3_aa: CSAYISGGDYEQYF; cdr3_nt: TGCAGTGCTTACATAAGCGGGGGGGACTACGAGCAGTACTTC
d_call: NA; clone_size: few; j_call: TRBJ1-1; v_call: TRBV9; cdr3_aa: CASSVVLGAEAFF; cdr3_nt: TGTGCCAGCAGCGTAGTACTGGGGGCTGAAGCTTTCTTT
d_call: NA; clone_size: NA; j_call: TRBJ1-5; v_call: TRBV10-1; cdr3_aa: CASSRGGSNQPQHF; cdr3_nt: TGCGCCAGCAGTAGGGGGGGCTCCAATCAGCCCCAGCATTTT
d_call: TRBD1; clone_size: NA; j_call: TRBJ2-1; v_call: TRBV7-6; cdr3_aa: CASSFTGQGYNEQFF; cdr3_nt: TGTGCCAGCAGCTTTACGGGACAGGGGTACAATGAGCAGTTCTTC
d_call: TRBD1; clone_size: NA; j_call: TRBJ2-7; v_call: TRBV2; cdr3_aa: CASSKTGYEQYF; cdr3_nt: TGTGCCAGCAGTAAGACAGGGTACGAGCAGTACTTC
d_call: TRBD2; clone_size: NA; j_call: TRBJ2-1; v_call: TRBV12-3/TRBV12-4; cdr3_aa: CASTPGGILSYNEQFF; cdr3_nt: TGTGCCAGCACTCCGGGGGGAATCTTATCCTACAATGAGCAGTTCTTC
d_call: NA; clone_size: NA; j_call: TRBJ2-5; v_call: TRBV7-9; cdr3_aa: CATSRAMLETQYF; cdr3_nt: TGTGCCACCTCCCGGGCCATGCTGGAGACCCAGTACTTC
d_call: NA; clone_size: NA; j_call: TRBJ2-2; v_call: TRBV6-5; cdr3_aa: CASSADNYGELFF; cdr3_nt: TGTGCCAGCAGCGCGGACAATTACGGGGAGCTGTTTTTT
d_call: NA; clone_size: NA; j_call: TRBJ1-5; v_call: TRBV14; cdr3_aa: CASSQPGRGYSNQPQHF; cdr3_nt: TGTGCCAGCAGCCAGCCTGGCAGGGGATATAGCAATCAGCCCCAGCATTTT
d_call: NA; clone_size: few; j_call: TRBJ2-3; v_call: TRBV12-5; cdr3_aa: CASGLGGSTDTQYF; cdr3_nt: TGTGCTAGTGGCCTGGGGGGCAGCACAGATACGCAGTATTTT
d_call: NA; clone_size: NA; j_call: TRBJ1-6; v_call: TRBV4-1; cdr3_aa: CASSHITGNSPLHF; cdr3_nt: TGCGCCAGCAGCCATATAACGGGGAATTCACCCCTCCACTTT
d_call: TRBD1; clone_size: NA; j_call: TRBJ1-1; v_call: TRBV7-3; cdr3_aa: CASSFGQGVEAFF; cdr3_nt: TGTGCCAGCAGCTTTGGACAGGGTGTAGAAGCTTTCTTT
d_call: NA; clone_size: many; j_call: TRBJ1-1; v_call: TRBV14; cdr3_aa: CASSPLVQGMNTEAFF; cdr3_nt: TGTGCCAGCAGCCCCCTGGTACAGGGTATGAACACTGAAGCTTTCTTT
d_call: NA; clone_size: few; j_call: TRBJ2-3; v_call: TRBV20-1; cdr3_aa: CSASGAVSTDTQYF; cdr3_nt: TGCAGTGCTAGTGGGGCGGTTAGCACAGATACGCAGTATTTT
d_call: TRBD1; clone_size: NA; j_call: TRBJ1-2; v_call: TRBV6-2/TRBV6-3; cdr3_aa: CASSYSRGLNYGYTF; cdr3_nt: TGTGCCAGCAGTTACTCGAGGGGGCTTAACTATGGCTACACCTTC
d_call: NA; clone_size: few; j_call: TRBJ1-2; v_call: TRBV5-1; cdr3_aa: CASSFTENYGYTF; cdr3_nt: TGCGCCAGCAGCTTCACAGAGAACTATGGCTACACCTTC
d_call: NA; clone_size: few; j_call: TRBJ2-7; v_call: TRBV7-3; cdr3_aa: CASSSDGTRLHEQYF; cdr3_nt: TGTGCCAGCAGCTCTGATGGGACAAGGTTGCACGAGCAGTACTTC
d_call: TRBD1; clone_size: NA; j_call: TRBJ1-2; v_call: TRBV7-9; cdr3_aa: CASSFTGQSTGYTF; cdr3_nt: TGTGCCAGCAGCTTTACGGGACAGTCGACGGGCTACACCTTC
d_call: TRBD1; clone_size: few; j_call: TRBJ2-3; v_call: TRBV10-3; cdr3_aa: CAISAQPGQGPDTQYF; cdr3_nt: TGTGCCATCAGTGCACAGCCGGGACAGGGCCCAGATACGCAGTATTTT
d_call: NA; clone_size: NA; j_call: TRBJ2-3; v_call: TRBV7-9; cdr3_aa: CASSPGETRTDTQYF; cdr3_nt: TGTGCCAGCAGCCCCGGTGAGACCAGAACAGATACGCAGTATTTT